Below are 5 T cell receptor beta chains sequenced from a single sample in a study of OX40 agonist ivuxolimab in advanced cancers. Libraries were made using the immunoSEQ multiplex PCR assay. TCRdb re-hosts the immuneACCESS table, in-frame sequences only. Its copies lack some clones; in the studies checked, an unresolved V gene accounts for under half of them, and the cause for the rest is not known. This sample is represented by 60,000 or so clones; around 93% of them were singletons. The biggest ten clones account for approximately 23% of the sample. The source material was CD4+ or CD8+ T cells sorted from blood, sampled in a trial of the OX40 agonist ivuxolimab. Receptors were obtained from an adult with an advanced solid tumor such as melanoma, head and neck, liver or kidney cancer.

The rearrangement uses TRBV4-1 and TRBJ1-1; D is unclear. This CDR3 has 16 amino acids. Trimming shortened V by 4 bases and J by 4 bases, and 19 bases separated the two germline ends. Germline V gene lookup returns CDR1 MGHRA and CDR2 YSYEKL. CDR3 DNA: TGCGCCAGCAGCCCGCTCTCTATAAGCATGGGCACTGAAGCTTTCTTT. It yields the protein CASSPLSISMGTEAFF.

The chain couples TRBV9 to TRBJ2-7; D is undetermined. Per germline, CDR1 SGDLS and CDR2 YYNGEE. This CDR3 is 15 amino acids long. The V end was cut by 0 bases, the J end by 1 base, with 11 bases between. The CDR3 nucleotides are TGTGCCAGCAGCGTAGAGGGCACGCAGTCCTACGAGCAGTACTTC. Protein product: CASSVEGTQSYEQYF.

The J gene is TRBJ1-5, the V gene TRBV30, with 7 bases fitting TRBD1. This CDR3 spans 15 amino acids. V shed 2 bases and J 3 bases; nucleotides not matched to a gene: 7. The germline gives CDR1 GTSNPN, CDR2 SVGIG (reference sequence). The CDR3 sequence: CAWSRDSTNNQPQHF. CDR3 in DNA: TGTGCCTGGAGTCGGGACAGTACGAACAATCAGCCCCAGCATTTT.

Only a few counts were recorded for this clone. V and J are TRBV13 and TRBJ2-7, with D possibly being TRBD2 (5 bases). In germline, CDR1 is PRHDT, CDR2 FYEKMQ (reference sequence). This CDR3 is built from 13 residues. V shed 1 base and J shed 7 bases, with 11 bases lying between them. CDR3 DNA sequence: TGTGCCAGCAGCTTAGTCCTACGGGGTGAGCAGTACGTC. Translation gives CASSLVLRGEQYV.

The V call is TRBV11-2, the J call TRBJ2-1; TRBD2 agrees at 8 bases. Germline assignment: CDR1 SGHAT and CDR2 FQNNGV. The CDR3 is 15 amino acids. J lost 2 bases, V lost 5 bases, and 5 bases had no gene match. CDR3 nucleotides: TGTGCCAGCAGCACACGCGGGGGGACCTACAATGAGCAGTTCTTC. This encodes CASSTRGGTYNEQFF. Looking up the rest from reference TRBV11-2 and TRBJ2-1 gives the full variable domain: EAGVAQSPRYKIIEKRQSVAFWCNPISGHATLYWYQQILGQGPKLLIQFQNNGVVDDSQLPKDRFSAERLKGVDSTLKIQPAKLEDSAVYLCASSTRGGTYNEQFFGPGTRLTVL.